This T cell receptor (beta chain) is from a study of blood T cell repertoires in COVID-19. Data came from immunoSEQ multiplex PCR; TCRdb stores just in-frame clones and leaves some out. The table includes hundreds of thousands of clones, 86% detected once. Trimming cost V 0 bases and J 8 bases; bases outside gene matches: 2. Germline loops: CDR1 LGHNA, CDR2 YNFKEQ. The length of the CDR3 is 13 residues. The sequence derives from a woman in her fifties or sixties in a cohort exposed to, infected with or recovered from COVID-19 (not recorded which). Sequenced material: PBMCs or T cells enriched from blood (not recorded which). The rearrangement joins TRBV4-2 to TRBJ1-2, with TRBD1 identical over 8 bases. CDR3 DNA sequence: TGTGCCAGCAGCCAAGAGACAGGGGTCGGCTACACCTTC. This codes for CASSQETGVGYTF.